This T cell receptor (beta chain) came from a study of blood T cell repertoires in COVID-19. Germline CDR1 and CDR2: SNHLY and FYNNEI. Trimming cost V 5 bases and J 6 bases; bases outside gene matches: 10. This CDR3 is built from 15 residues. In the original processing: The authors estimated nucleated cell counts from reference gene primer amplification. TCRdb's copy holds only in-frame clones and misses some; the assay was immunoSEQ multiplex PCR. Clone size and the V and J calls come from that table; the DNA yielded D and trimming. The table has some 200,000 clones, roughly 76% seen once; the top ten hold around 12%.

The sequence was obtained from an elderly woman with COVID-19, enrolled during active disease. The chain combines TRBV2 with TRBJ2-7, with 10 positions matching TRBD2. Sequenced sample: peripheral blood. The CDR3 protein is CASSRLAGVKGEQYF. For the CDR3, the DNA is TGTGCCAGCAGTCGTCTAGCGGGGGTAAAGGGCGAGCAGTACTTC.